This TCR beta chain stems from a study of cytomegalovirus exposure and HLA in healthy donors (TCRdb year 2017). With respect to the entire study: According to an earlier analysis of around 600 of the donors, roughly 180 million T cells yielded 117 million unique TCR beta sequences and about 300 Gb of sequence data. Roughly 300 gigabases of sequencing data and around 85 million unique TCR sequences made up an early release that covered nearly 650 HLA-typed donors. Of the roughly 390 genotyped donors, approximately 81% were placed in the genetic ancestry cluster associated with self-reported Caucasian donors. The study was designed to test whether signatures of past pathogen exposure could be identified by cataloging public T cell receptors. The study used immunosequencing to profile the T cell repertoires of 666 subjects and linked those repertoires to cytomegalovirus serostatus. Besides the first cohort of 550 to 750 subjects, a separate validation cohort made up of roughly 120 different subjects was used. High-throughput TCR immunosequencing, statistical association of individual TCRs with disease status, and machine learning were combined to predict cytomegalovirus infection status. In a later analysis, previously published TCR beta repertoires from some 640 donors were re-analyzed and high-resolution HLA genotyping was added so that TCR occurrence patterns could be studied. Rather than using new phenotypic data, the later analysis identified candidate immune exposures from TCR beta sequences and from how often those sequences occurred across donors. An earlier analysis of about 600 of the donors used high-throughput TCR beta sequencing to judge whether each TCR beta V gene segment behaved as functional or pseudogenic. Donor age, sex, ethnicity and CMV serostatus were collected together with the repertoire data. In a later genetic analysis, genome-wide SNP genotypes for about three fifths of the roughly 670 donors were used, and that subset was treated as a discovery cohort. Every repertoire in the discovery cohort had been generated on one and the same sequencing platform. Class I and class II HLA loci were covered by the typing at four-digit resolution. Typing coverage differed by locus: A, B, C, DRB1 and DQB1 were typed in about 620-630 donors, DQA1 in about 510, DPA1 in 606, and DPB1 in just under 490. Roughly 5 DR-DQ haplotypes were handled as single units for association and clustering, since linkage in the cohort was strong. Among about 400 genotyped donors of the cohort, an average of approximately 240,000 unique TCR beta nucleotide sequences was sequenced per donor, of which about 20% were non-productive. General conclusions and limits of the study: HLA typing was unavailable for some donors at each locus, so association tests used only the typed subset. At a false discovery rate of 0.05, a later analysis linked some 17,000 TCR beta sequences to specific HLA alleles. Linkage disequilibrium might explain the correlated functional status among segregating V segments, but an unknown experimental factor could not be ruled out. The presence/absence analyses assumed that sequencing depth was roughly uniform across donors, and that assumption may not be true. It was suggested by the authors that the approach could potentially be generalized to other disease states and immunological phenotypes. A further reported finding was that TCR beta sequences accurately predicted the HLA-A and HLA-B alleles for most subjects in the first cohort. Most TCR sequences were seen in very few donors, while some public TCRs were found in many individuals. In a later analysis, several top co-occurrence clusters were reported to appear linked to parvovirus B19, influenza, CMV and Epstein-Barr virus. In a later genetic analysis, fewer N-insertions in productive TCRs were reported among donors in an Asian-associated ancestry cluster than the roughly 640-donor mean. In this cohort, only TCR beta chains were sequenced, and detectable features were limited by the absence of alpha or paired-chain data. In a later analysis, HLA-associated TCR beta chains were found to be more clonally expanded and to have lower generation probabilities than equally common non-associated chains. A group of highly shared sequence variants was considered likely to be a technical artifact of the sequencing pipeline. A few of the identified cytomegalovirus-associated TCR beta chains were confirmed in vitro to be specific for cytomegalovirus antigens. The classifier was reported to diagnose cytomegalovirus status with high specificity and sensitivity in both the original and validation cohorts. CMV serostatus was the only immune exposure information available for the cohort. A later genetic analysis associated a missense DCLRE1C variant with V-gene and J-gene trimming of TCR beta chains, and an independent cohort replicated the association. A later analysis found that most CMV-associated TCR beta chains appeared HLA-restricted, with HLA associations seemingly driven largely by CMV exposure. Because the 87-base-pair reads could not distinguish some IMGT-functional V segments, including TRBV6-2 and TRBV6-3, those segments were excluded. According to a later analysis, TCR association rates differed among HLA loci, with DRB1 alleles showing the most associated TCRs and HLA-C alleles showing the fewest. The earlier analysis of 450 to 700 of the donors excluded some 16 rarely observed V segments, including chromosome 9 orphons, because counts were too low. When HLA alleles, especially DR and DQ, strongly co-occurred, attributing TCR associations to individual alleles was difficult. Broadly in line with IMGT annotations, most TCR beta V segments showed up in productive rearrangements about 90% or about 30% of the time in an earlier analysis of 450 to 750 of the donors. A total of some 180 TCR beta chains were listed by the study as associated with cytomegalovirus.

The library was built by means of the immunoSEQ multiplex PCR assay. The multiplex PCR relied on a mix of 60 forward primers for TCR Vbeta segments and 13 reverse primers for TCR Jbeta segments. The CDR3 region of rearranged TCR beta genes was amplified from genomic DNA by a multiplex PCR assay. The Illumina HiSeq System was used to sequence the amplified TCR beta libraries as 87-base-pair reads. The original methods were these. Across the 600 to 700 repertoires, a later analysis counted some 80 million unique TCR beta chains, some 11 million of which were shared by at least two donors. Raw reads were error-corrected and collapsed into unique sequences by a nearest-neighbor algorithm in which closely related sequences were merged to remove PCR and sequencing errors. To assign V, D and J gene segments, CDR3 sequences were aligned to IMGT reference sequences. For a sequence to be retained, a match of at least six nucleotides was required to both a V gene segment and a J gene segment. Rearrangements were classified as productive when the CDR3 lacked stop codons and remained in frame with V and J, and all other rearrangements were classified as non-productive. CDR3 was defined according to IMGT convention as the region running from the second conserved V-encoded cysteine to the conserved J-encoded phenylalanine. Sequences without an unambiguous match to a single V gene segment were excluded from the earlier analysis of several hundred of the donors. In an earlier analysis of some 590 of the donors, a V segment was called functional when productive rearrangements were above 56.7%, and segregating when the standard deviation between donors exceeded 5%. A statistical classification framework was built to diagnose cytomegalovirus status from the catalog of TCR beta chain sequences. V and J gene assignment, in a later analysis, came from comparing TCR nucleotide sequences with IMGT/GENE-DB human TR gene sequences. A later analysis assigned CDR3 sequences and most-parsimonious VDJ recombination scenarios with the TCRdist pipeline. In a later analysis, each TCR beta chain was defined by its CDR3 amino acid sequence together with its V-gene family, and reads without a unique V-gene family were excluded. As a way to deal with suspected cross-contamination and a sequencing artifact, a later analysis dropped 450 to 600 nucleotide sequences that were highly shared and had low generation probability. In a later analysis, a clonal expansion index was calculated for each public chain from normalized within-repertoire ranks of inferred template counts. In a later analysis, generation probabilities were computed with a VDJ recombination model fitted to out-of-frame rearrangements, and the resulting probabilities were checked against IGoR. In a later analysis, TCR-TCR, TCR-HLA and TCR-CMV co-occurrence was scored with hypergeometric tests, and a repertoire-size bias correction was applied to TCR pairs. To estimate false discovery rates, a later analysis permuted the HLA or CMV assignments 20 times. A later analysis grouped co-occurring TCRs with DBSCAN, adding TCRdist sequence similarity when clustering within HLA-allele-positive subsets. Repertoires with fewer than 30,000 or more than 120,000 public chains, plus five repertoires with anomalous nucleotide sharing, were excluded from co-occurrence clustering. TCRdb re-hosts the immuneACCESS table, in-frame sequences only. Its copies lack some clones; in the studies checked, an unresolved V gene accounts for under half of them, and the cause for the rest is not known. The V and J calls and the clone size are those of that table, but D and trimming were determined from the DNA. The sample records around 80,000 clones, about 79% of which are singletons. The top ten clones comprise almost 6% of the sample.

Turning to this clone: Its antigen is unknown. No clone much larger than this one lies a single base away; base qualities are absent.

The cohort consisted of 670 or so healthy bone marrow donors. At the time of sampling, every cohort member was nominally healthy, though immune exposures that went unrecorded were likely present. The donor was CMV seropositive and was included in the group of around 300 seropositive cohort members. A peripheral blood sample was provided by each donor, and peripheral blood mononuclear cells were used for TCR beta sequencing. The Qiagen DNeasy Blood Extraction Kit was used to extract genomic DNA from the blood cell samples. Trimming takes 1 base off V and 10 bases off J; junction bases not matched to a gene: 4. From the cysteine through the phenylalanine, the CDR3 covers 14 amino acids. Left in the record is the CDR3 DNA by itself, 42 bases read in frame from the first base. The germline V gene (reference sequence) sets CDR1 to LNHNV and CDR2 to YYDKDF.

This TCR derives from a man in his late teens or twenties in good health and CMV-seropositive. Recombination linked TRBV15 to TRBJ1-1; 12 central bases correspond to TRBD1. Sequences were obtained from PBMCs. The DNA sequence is TGTGCCACCAGCAGAGGGGGACAGGGGGCTGGAGCTTTCTTT. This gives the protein CATSRGGQGAGAFF.